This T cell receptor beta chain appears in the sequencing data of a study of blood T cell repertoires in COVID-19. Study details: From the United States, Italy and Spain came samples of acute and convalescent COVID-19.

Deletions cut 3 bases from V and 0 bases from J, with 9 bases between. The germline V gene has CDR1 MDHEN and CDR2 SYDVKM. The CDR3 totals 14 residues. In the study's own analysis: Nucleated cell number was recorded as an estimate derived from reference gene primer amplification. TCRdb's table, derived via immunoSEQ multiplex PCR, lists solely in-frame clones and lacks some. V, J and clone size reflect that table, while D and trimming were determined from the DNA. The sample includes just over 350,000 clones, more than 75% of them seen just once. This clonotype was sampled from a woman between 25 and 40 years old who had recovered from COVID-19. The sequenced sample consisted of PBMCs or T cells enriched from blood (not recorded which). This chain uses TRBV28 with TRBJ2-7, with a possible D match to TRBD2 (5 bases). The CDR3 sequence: CASSFPADSYEQYF. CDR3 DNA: TGTGCCAGCAGTTTTCCAGCGGACTCCTACGAGCAGTACTTC. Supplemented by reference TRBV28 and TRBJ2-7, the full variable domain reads DVKVTQSSRYLVKRTGEKVFLECVQDMDHENMFWYRQDPGLGLRLIYFSYDVKMKEKGDIPEGYSVSREKKERFSLILESASTNQTSMYLCASSFPADSYEQYFGPGTRLTVT.